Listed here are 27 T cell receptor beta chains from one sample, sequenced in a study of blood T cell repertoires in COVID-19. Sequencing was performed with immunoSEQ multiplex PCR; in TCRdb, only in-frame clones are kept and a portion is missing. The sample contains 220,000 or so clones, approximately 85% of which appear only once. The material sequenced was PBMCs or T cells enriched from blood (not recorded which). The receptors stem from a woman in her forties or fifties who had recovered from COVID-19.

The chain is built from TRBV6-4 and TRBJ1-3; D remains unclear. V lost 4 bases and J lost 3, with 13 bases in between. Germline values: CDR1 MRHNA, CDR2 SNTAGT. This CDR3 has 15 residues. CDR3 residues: CASSVTQFFGNTIYF. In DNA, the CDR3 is TGTGCCAGCAGTGTCACGCAGTTTTTTGGAAACACCATATATTTT.

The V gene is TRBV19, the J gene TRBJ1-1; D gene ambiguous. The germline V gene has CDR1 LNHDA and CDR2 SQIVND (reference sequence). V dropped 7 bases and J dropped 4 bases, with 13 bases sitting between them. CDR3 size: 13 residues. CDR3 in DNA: TGTGCCAGTATTGGGAGGGTGGGCACTGAAGCTTTCTTT. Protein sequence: CASIGRVGTEAFF.

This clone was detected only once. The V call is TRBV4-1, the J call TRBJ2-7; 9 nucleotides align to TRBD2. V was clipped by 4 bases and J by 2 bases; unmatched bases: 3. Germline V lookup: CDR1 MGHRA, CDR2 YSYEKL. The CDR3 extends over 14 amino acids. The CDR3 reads CASSPSGGTYEQYF. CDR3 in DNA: TGCGCCAGCAGCCCCAGCGGGGGGACCTACGAGCAGTACTTC.

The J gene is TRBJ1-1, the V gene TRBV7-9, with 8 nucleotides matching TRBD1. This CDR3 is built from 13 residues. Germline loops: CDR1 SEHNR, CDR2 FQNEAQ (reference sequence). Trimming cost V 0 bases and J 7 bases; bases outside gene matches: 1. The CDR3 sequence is CASSLATGVEAFF. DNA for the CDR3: TGTGCCAGCAGCTTAGCGACAGGGGTTGAAGCTTTCTTT. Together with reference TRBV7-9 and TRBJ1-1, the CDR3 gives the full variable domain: DTGVSQNPRHKITKRGQNVTFRCDPISEHNRLYWYRQTLGQGPEFLTYFQNEAQLEKSRLLSDRFSAERPKGSFSTLEIQRTEQGDSAMYLCASSLATGVEAFFGQGTRLTVV.

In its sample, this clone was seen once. The chain's CDR3 is CASSVVPGGESPLHF. DNA of the CDR3: TGTGCCAGCAGCGTAGTCCCAGGGGGCGAATCACCCCTCCACTTT. The chain combines TRBV9 with TRBJ1-6, with 8 bases identical to TRBD1. V was clipped by 0 bases and J by 10 bases; unmatched bases: 6. Per germline, CDR1 SGDLS and CDR2 YYNGEE. The CDR3 length is 15 residues.

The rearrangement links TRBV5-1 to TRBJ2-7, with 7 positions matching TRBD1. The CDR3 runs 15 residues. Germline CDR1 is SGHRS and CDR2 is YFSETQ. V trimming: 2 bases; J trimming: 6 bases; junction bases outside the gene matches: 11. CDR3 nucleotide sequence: TGCGCCAGCAGCTTAAGGGACAGTCCCGTTAGCGAGCAGTACTTC. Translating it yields CASSLRDSPVSEQYF.

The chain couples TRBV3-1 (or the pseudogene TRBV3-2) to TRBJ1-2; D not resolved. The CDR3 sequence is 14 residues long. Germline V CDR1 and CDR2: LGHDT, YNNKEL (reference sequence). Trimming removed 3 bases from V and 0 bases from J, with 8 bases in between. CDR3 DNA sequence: TGTGCCAGCAGCCACCCGCAGACTAACTATGGCTACACCTTC. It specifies CASSHPQTNYGYTF.

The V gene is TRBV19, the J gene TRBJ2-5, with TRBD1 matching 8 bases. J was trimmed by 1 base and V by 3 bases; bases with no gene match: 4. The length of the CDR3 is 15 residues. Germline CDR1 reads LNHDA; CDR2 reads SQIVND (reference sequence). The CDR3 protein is CASSMVTGGQETQYF. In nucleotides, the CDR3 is TGTGCCAGTAGTATGGTAACAGGGGGCCAAGAGACCCAGTACTTC.

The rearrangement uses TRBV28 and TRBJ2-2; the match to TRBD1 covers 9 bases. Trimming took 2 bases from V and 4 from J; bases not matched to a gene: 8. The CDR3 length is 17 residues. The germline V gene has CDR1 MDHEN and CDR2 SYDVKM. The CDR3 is CASSLVTGGIRTGELFF. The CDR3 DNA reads TGTGCCAGCAGTTTAGTGACAGGGGGAATTCGCACCGGGGAGCTGTTTTTT.

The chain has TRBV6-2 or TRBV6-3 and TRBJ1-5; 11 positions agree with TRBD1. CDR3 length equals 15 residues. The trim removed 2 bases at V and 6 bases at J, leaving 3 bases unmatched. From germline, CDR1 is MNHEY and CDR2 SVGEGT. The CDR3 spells CASSYGQGAFQPQHF. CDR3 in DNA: TGTGCCAGCAGTTACGGACAGGGGGCGTTTCAGCCCCAGCATTTT.

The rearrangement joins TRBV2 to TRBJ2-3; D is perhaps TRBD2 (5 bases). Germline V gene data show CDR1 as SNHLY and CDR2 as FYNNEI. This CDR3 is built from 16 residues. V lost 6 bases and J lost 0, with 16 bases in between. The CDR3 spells CASRDYLAGSTDTQYF. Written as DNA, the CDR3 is TGTGCCAGCAGAGATTATCTTGCGGGCAGCACAGATACGCAGTATTTT.

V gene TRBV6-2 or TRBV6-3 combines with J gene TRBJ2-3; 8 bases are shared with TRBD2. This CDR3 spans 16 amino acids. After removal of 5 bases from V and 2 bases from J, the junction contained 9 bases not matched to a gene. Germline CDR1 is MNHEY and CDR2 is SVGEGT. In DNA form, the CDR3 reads TGTGCCAGCAGTACTTCCCGAGCGGGGGTCACAGATACGCAGTATTTT. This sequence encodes CASSTSRAGVTDTQYF.

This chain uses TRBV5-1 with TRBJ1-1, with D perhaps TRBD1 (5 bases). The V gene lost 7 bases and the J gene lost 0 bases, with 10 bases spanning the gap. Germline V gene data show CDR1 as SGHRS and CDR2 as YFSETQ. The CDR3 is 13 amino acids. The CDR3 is CASRTGMNTEAFF. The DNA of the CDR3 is TGCGCCAGCCGAACAGGCATGAACACTGAAGCTTTCTTT.

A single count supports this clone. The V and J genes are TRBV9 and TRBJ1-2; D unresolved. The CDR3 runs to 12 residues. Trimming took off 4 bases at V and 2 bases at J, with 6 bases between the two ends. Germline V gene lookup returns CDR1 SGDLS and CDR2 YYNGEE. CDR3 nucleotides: TGTGCCAGCAGCAGAGAGAACTATGGCTACACCTTC. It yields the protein CASSRENYGYTF.

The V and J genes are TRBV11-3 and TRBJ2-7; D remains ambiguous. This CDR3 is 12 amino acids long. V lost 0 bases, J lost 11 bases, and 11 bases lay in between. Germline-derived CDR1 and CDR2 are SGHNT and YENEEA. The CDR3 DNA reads TGTGCCAGCAGCTTAGATCCAACAGTGGAGTACTTC. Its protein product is CASSLDPTVEYF.

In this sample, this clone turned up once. CDR3 sequence (DNA): TGTGCCAGCAGCGGTTGGTTGGGCGAGCAGTATGGCTACACCTTC. It yields the protein CASSGWLGEQYGYTF. The genes are TRBV9 and TRBJ1-2; D call uncertain. With 3 bases removed from V and 5 bases from J, the gap between germline ends came to 17 bases. Germline lookup yields CDR1 SGDLS and CDR2 YYNGEE. CDR3 length: 15 amino acids.

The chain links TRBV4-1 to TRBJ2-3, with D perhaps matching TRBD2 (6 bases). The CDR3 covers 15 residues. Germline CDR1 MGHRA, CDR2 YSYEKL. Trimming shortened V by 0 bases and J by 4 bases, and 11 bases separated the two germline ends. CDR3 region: CASSQEGAGADTQYF. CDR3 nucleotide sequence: TGCGCCAGCAGCCAAGAGGGAGCGGGCGCAGATACGCAGTATTTT.

The CDR3 sequence: CASSFLQGGFSESGANVLTF. For the CDR3, the DNA is TGTGCCAGCAGCTTTCTTCAAGGGGGTTTTAGTGAATCTGGGGCCAACGTCCTGACTTTC. The V gene is TRBV7-6, the J gene TRBJ2-6, with a weak D call TRBD1 (6 bases). V gave up 3 bases and J gave up 1 base, with 22 bases separating them. The CDR3 sequence is 20 residues long. Germline V gene sequence: CDR1 SGHVS, CDR2 FNYEAQ.

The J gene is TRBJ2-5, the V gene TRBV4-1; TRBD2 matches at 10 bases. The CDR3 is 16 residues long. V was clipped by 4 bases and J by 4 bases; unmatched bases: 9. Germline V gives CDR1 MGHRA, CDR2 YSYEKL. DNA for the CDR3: TGCGCCAGCAGCCCTCGAGCGGGGGGGCGGCCAGAGACCCAGTACTTC. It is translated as CASSPRAGGRPETQYF.

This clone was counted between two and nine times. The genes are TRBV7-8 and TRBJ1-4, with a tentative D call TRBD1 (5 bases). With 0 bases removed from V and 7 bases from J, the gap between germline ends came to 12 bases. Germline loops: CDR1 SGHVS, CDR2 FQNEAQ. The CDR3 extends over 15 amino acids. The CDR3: CASSLAAGRGEKLFF. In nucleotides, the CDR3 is TGTGCCAGCAGCTTAGCGGCAGGGCGGGGTGAAAAACTGTTTTTT.

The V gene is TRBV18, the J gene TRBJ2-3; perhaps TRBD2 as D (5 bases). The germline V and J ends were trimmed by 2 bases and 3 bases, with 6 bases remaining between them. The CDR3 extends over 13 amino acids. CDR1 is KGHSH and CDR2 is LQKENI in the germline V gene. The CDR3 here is CASSPRTTDTQYF. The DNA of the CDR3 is TGTGCCAGCTCACCAAGGACTACAGATACGCAGTATTTT.

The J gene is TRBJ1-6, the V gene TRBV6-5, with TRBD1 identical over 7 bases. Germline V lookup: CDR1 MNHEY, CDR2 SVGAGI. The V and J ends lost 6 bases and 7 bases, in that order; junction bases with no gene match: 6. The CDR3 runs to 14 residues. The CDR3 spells CASSLQGNNSPLHF. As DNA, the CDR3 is TGTGCCAGCAGCTTACAGGGGAACAATTCACCCCTCCACTTT.

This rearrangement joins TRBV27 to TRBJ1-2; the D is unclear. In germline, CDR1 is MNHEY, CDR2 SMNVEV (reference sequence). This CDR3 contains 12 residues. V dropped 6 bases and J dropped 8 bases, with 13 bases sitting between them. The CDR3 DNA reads TGTGCCAGCAGGGGCTCGGCTGAGGGCTACACCTTC. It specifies CASRGSAEGYTF.

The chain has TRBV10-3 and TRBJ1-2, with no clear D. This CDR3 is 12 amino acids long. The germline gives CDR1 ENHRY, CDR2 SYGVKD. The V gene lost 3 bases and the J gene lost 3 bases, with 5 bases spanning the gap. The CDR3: CAISETDYGYTF. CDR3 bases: TGTGCCATCAGTGAAACAGACTATGGCTACACCTTC.

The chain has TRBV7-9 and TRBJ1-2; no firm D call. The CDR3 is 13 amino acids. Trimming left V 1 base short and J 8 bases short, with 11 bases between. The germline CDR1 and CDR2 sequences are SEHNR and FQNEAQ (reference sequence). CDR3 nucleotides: TGTGCCAGCAGCTTAGGGCCTCTACAGGGCTACACCTTC. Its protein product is CASSLGPLQGYTF. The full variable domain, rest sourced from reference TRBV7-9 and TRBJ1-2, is DTGVSQNPRHKITKRGQNVTFRCDPISEHNRLYWYRQTLGQGPEFLTYFQNEAQLEKSRLLSDRFSAERPKGSFSTLEIQRTEQGDSAMYLCASSLGPLQGYTFGSGTRLTVV.

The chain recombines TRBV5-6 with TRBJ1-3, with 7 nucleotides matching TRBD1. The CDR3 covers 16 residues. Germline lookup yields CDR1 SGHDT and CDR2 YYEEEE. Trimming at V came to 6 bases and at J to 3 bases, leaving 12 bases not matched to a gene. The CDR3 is CASNNRETGFGNTIYF. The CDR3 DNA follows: TGTGCCAGCAACAACAGGGAGACAGGGTTTGGAAACACCATATATTTT.

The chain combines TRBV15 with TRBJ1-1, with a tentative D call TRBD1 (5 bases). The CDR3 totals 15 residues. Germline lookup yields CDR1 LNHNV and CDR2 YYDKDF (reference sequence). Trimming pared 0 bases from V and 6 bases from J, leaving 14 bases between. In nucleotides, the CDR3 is TGTGCCACCAGCAGAGATCGAACAGGTCCGGCTGAAGCTTTCTTT. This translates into CATSRDRTGPAEAFF.